This T cell receptor (beta chain) is from a study of graft-versus-host responses after intestinal transplantation. Turning to the study itself: Transplant types were multivisceral, liver-intestinal, or isolated intestinal.

TCRdb's table, derived via immunoSEQ multiplex PCR, lists solely in-frame clones and lacks some. The table has 150,000 or so clones, about nine tenths seen once. This CDR3 spans 18 amino acids. Study results and caveats: GvH clones occurred in recipient marrow; some first appeared in ileum or blood.

With respect to this clone: The antigen remains unidentified.

The chain is built from TRBV21-1 and TRBJ2-2; TRBD2 is taken as the D call from the table, unchecked against the DNA. TRBV21-1 counts as a pseudogene. The receptor was isolated from a human donor who received an intestinal transplant. This specimen was unstimulated CD4+ T cells sorted from spleen or lymph node cells, taken before intestinal transplant. CDR3 sequence (DNA): TGTGCCAGCAGCAAAGGACTAGCGGGAGGGCCGAACACCGGGGAGCTGTTTTTT. Translated, it gives CASSKGLAGGPNTGELFF.